A single sample is the source of the 6 T cell receptor beta chains below, sequenced in a study of T cell responses to AZD1222 COVID-19 vaccine. Sequenced by immunoSEQ multiplex PCR; TCRdb stores in-frame clones only, minus some. This table has 100,000 to 150,000 clones, about 90% appearing once. The material sequenced was peripheral blood, taken 28 days after the second AZD1222 dose. The receptor source for this set is an adult who received the AZD1222 COVID-19 vaccine.

This rearrangement joins TRBV14 to TRBJ2-1; possibly TRBD1 for D (5 bases). V was cut by 3 bases and J by 14 bases, with 11 bases left in between. This CDR3 has 11 residues. From germline, CDR1 is SGHDN and CDR2 FVKESK. The CDR3 sequence: CASSQTEIEFF. In nucleotides, the CDR3 is TGTGCCAGCAGCCAGACAGAGATTGAGTTCTTC.

The chain carries TRBV5-4 and TRBJ2-4; a possible D gene is TRBD1 (5 bases). The CDR3 sequence is 15 residues long. The V gene lost 0 bases and the J gene lost 2 bases, with 9 bases spanning the gap. Germline values: CDR1 SGHNT, CDR2 YYREEE (reference sequence). The CDR3 reads CASSLGGESKNIQYF. In DNA, the CDR3 is TGTGCCAGCAGCTTGGGGGGCGAGTCCAAAAACATTCAGTACTTC.

The chain joins TRBV7-2 to TRBJ1-5, with 8 bases aligning to TRBD1. From germline, CDR1 is SGHTA and CDR2 FQGNSA. The V and J ends lost 1 base and 6 bases, in that order; junction bases with no gene match: 2. The CDR3 is 14 residues long. This chain's CDR3 is CASSLGGQGQPQHF. The CDR3 region has the DNA TGTGCCAGCAGCTTAGGAGGACAGGGTCAGCCCCAGCATTTT.

J is TRBJ1-5 and V is TRBV2; weak D call: TRBD1 (6 bases). Per germline, CDR1 SNHLY and CDR2 FYNNEI. Trimming cost V 8 bases and J 7 bases, with 15 bases left between them. The CDR3 runs to 13 residues. CDR3 residues: CASAQGSGQPQHF. The CDR3 nucleotides are TGTGCCAGCGCGCAGGGGAGTGGACAGCCCCAGCATTTT. The full variable domain, completed using reference TRBV2 and TRBJ1-5, is EPEVTQTPSHQVTQMGQEVILRCVPISNHLYFYWYRQILGQKVEFLVSFYNNEISEKSEIFDDQFSVERPDGSNFTLKIRSTKLEDSAMYFCASAQGSGQPQHFGDGTRLSIL.

This chain uses TRBV18 with TRBJ2-5; 10 bases are shared with TRBD1. CDR3 size: 18 residues. J gave up 0 bases and V 8 bases, and 15 bases lay outside the gene matches. Germline V CDR1 and CDR2: KGHSH, LQKENI. CDR3 sequence reads: CASTRQGATPGYQETQYF. The CDR3 DNA reads as TGTGCCAGCACAAGACAGGGGGCGACACCCGGGTACCAAGAGACCCAGTACTTC. The full variable domain, in which reference TRBV18 and TRBJ2-5 provide the parts outside the CDR3, is NAGVMQNPRHLVRRRGQEARLRCSPMKGHSHVYWYRQLPEEGLKFMVYLQKENIIDESGMPKERFSAEFPKEGPSILRIQQVVRGDSAAYFCASTRQGATPGYQETQYFGPGTRLLVL.

The rearrangement joins TRBV18 to TRBJ1-5, with a tentative D call TRBD1 (6 bases). CDR1 is KGHSH, CDR2 LQKENI, per germline. V was clipped by 0 bases and J by 2 bases, with 20 bases between them. The CDR3 spans 19 residues. The CDR3 DNA reads TGTGCCAGCTCACCACCCGGGACACTCACCCCAGGGGGCAATCAGCCCCAGCATTTT. Protein: CASSPPGTLTPGGNQPQHF.